The clone carrying this TCR beta chain was counted a single time. Losses at the gene ends were 1 base for V and 8 bases for J; bases not matched to a gene: 6. The length of the CDR3 is 14 residues. The V gene's germline CDR1 is SGHRS and CDR2 YFSETQ. As processed by the authors: Amplification from reference gene primers served as the basis for estimated nucleated cell counts. Clones were sequenced by immunoSEQ multiplex PCR, and TCRdb holds only the in-frame ones, with some missing. The V and J calls and clone size were taken over from that table, and D and trimming were inferred from the DNA. The profile shows over 15,000 clones, about three quarters of them singletons. The data are from a study of blood T cell repertoires in COVID-19. For the study at large: Specimens from acute and convalescent COVID-19 originated in the United States, Italy and Spain. PBMCs, B-cell-depleted T cells, or T cells were the source of the cDNA or gDNA that made up the material.

Sequencing was carried out using peripheral blood. The receptor was isolated from a man in his fifties or sixties with acute or convalescent COVID-19. V gene TRBV5-1 combines with J gene TRBJ1-2; 9 positions agree with TRBD1. The CDR3 nucleotides read TGCGCCAGCAGCTTGTCGGGACAGGGATACGGCTACACCTTC. It is translated as CASSLSGQGYGYTF. Filled out from reference TRBV5-1 and TRBJ1-2, the complete variable domain reads KAGVTQTPRYLIKTRGQQVTLSCSPISGHRSVSWYQQTPGQGLQFLFEYFSETQRNKGNFPGRFSGRQFSNSRSEMNVSTLELGDSALYLCASSLSGQGYGYTFGSGTRLTVV.